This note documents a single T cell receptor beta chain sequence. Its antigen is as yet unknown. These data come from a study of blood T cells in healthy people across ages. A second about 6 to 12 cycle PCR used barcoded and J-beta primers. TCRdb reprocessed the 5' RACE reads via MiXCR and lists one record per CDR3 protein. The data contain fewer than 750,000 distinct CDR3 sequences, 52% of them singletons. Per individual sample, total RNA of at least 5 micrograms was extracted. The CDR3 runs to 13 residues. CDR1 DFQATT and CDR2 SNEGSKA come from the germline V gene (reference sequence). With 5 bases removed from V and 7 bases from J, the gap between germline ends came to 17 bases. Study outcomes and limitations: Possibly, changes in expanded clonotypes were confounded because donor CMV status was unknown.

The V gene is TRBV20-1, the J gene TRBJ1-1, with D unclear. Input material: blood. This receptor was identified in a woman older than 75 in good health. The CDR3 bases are TGCAGTGCTCCAAAAGGCTGGGCAGATGAAGCTTTCTTT. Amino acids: CSAPKGWADEAFF.